These 32 T cell receptor beta chains share one sample of origin, sequenced in a study of T-cell reconstitution after alpha-beta-depleted transplantation in children. Construction of the TCRbeta library involved unique molecular identifiers. TCRdb reprocessed the PCR reads with MiXCR, giving one entry per CDR3 protein. The table lists hundreds of thousands of distinct CDR3 sequences, around 11% of them singletons. Source: PBMCs from the stem cell graft donor, taken from the stem cell graft. These receptors came from a human donor who donated a stem cell graft to a child with acute lymphoblastic leukemia.

The chain uses TRBV20-1 and TRBJ2-2, with 13 bases fitting TRBD2. The CDR3 spans 17 residues. In germline, CDR1 is DFQATT, CDR2 SNEGSKA (reference sequence). Germline trimming cut 4 bases from V and 3 bases from J; bases unmatched to any gene: 8. CDR3 nucleotides: TGCAGTGCTAAGAGGACTAGCGGGAGAGATGACACCGGGGAGCTGTTTTTT. Translation gives CSAKRTSGRDDTGELFF.

The table lists this clonotype with many counts. This chain uses TRBV10-3 with TRBJ1-1, with 9 bases that match TRBD1. This CDR3 has 16 amino acids. CDR1 is ENHRY and CDR2 is SYGVKD in the germline V gene. Germline trimming cut 6 bases from V and 1 base from J; bases unmatched to any gene: 9. The CDR3 DNA reads as TGTGCCATCAGGCCTCGGACAGGGGAAGGGAACACTGAAGCTTTCTTT. Its translation is CAIRPRTGEGNTEAFF.

The V and J genes are TRBV3-1 and TRBJ1-5, with TRBD1 matching 11 bases. Unmatched junction bases numbered 18, after V lost 8 bases and J lost 6 bases. This CDR3 comprises 18 residues. CDR1 is LGHDT, CDR2 YNNKEL, per germline (reference sequence). This CDR3 reads CASRSTDRGRRRGQPQHF. CDR3 sequence (DNA): TGTGCCAGCCGCTCGACGGACAGGGGGCGCAGAAGGGGTCAGCCCCAGCATTTT.

This clonotype occurred many times. DNA for the CDR3: TGTGCCAGCAGCTTAGGCGGGAGTGGAGATACGCAGTATTTT. It encodes CASSLGGSGDTQYF. The rearrangement links TRBV7-2 to TRBJ2-3, with 7 bases matching TRBD2. Germline-derived CDR1 and CDR2 are SGHTA and FQGNSA. J was trimmed by 5 bases and V by 1 base; bases with no gene match: 3. The CDR3 has 14 residues.

This clonotype came up many times. This chain joins TRBV12-3 or TRBV12-4 and TRBJ2-7; D is possibly TRBD1 (5 bases). V lost 3 bases and J lost 6, with 24 bases in between. The CDR3 covers 17 residues. CDR3 sequence (DNA): TGTGCCAGCAGTTTGATGGGTATGGGGCAGTTAAGGGCCGAGCAGTACTTC. This codes for CASSLMGMGQLRAEQYF.

Many counts were recorded for this clonotype. V usage is TRBV11-2 and J usage is TRBJ2-3; perhaps TRBD2 as D (7 bases). From germline, CDR1 is SGHAT and CDR2 FQNNGV. The CDR3 covers 19 residues. Trimming left V 1 base short and J 2 bases short, with 22 bases between. The CDR3 here is CASSLGGGGLAPLTDTQYF. The CDR3 region has the DNA TGTGCCAGCAGCTTAGGAGGGGGGGGACTCGCCCCCCTCACAGATACGCAGTATTTT.

This clonotype came up a few times. The chain couples TRBV2 to TRBJ2-7; 8 bases match TRBD1. The CDR3 has 13 amino acids. The V gene's germline CDR1 is SNHLY and CDR2 FYNNEI. Trimming removed 11 bases from V and 8 bases from J; junction bases left unmatched: 14. CDR3 bases: TGTGCCTATTCCGGGACAGGTGGAAGTAAGCAGTACTTC. This encodes CAYSGTGGSKQYF.

This clonotype has just a few counts. The rearrangement joins TRBV20-1 to TRBJ1-5, with D maybe TRBD1 (6 bases). The CDR3 is made up of 14 amino acids. CDR1 is DFQATT and CDR2 is SNEGSKA in the germline V gene (reference sequence). V was shortened by 0 bases and J by 5 bases, with 11 bases between the two germline ends. CDR3 sequence: CSARDVGGHQPQHF. In DNA, the CDR3 is TGCAGTGCTAGAGATGTTGGGGGCCATCAGCCCCAGCATTTT.

Many counts were recorded for this clonotype. The rearrangement links TRBV27 to TRBJ2-5; 12 bases fit TRBD2. The CDR3 extends over 16 amino acids. The V gene end was trimmed by 3 bases and the J gene end by 5 bases; junction bases not matched to a gene: 7. The germline CDR1 and CDR2 sequences are MNHEY and SMNVEV (reference sequence). This chain's CDR3 is CASSLRGLAGYETQYF. The CDR3 nucleotides are TGTGCCAGCAGTTTGAGAGGACTAGCGGGGTATGAGACCCAGTACTTC.

This clonotype was detected ten times or more. This chain uses TRBV5-1 with TRBJ1-5; D gene unclear. CDR3 size: 13 residues. Trimming cost V 0 bases and J 5 bases, with 6 bases left between them. Germline loops: CDR1 SGHRS, CDR2 YFSETQ. The CDR3 region has the DNA TGCGCCAGCAGCTTGGGTATTGATCAGCCCCAGCATTTT. It specifies CASSLGIDQPQHF. Full variable domain (outside the CDR3, taken from reference TRBV5-1 and TRBJ1-5): KAGVTQTPRYLIKTRGQQVTLSCSPISGHRSVSWYQQTPGQGLQFLFEYFSETQRNKGNFPGRFSGRQFSNSRSEMNVSTLELGDSALYLCASSLGIDQPQHFGDGTRLSIL.

CDR3 DNA sequence: TGTGCCACCAGTGATTCAACTGGGACTAGCGGGAGCTCCTACAATGAGCAGTTCTTC. Its protein product is CATSDSTGTSGSSYNEQFF. The gene calls are TRBV24-1 and TRBJ2-1; 14 nucleotides line up with TRBD2. Germline lookup yields CDR1 KGHDR and CDR2 SFDVKD. This CDR3 region has 19 residues. V shed 2 bases and J 0 bases; nucleotides not matched to a gene: 5.

The table lists this clonotype with many counts. The genes are TRBV7-9 and TRBJ2-2; D call uncertain. Trimming stripped 3 bases from V and 4 bases from J, with 3 bases between. The germline V gene has CDR1 SEHNR and CDR2 FQNEAQ (reference sequence). The CDR3 length is 12 residues. The CDR3 here is CASSLATGELFF. As DNA, the CDR3 is TGTGCCAGCAGCTTGGCCACCGGGGAGCTGTTTTTT.

This clonotype appeared many times. The chain links TRBV7-2 to TRBJ2-3; 13 bases align to TRBD2. V lost 4 bases to trimming and J lost 0 bases; unmatched junction nucleotides: 1. CDR1 and CDR2 from the germline V gene are SGHTA and FQGNSA. The CDR3 extends over 16 amino acids. CDR3 sequence reads: CASSSGLAGSTDTQYF. CDR3 in DNA: TGTGCCAGCAGCTCGGGACTAGCGGGGAGCACAGATACGCAGTATTTT. The full variable domain, in which reference TRBV7-2 and TRBJ2-3 provide the parts outside the CDR3, is GAGVSQSPSNKVTEKGKDVELRCDPISGHTALYWYRQSLGQGLEFLIYFQGNSAPDKSGLPSDRFSAERTGGSVSTLTIQRTQQEDSAVYLCASSSGLAGSTDTQYFGPGTRLTVL.

In this sample, this clonotype turned up a few times. The rearrangement uses TRBV5-4 and TRBJ1-1; no reliable D call. The germline V gene has CDR1 SGHNT and CDR2 YYREEE (reference sequence). This CDR3 is built from 13 residues. Trimming pared 1 base from V and 5 bases from J, leaving 9 bases between. The DNA for the CDR3 is TGTGCCAGCAGCTTGTCCTTTCGAACTGAAGCTTTCTTT. Protein: CASSLSFRTEAFF.

This clonotype was seen repeatedly, ten times or more. CDR3 coding DNA: TGTGCCAGCAGTTTCTATCCCTACGAGCAGTACTTC. Translating gives CASSFYPYEQYF. This sequence joins TRBV27 and TRBJ2-7, with D uncertain. Per the germline V gene, CDR1 is MNHEY and CDR2 is SMNVEV (reference sequence). The CDR3 is 12 amino acids. Trimming cost V 3 bases and J 2 bases, with 5 bases left between them.

This clonotype was detected many times. The chain combines TRBV5-1 with TRBJ1-1; possible D gene TRBD1, 5 bases. This CDR3 region has 13 residues. CDR1 and CDR2 (germline): SGHRS, YFSETQ. Trimming shortened V by 6 bases and J by 0 bases, and 9 bases separated the two germline ends. The CDR3 loop reads CASKGTVNTEAFF. The CDR3 DNA sequence: TGCGCCAGCAAAGGGACGGTGAACACTGAAGCTTTCTTT.

Many counts were recorded for this clonotype. V usage is TRBV27 and J usage is TRBJ2-5; D possibly corresponds to TRBD2 (6 bases). In germline, CDR1 is MNHEY, CDR2 SMNVEV (reference sequence). This CDR3 comprises 15 residues. V was trimmed by 3 bases and J by 4 bases, leaving 15 bases between them. This chain's CDR3 is CASSFGLASGETQYF. The CDR3 nucleotides are TGTGCCAGCAGTTTTGGGCTAGCGAGTGGAGAGACCCAGTACTTC.

This clonotype came up many times. The rearrangement links TRBV12-3 or TRBV12-4 to TRBJ1-1; D unresolved. This CDR3 is built from 15 residues. The ends were cut back, 5 bases at V and 4 bases at J, with 17 bases in the middle. CDR3 nucleotides: TGTGCCAGCAGTCCCCGAAGAAGGCGAAGCACTGAAGCTTTCTTT. This gives the protein CASSPRRRRSTEAFF.

The gene calls are TRBV20-1 and TRBJ1-2; 7 positions agree with TRBD1. With V trimmed by 4 bases and J by 7 bases, 9 bases remained unmatched. The CDR3 is made up of 13 amino acids. Germline V CDR1 and CDR2: DFQATT, SNEGSKA (reference sequence). The CDR3: CSATDRDGFGYTF. For the CDR3, the DNA is TGCAGTGCTACAGACAGGGACGGATTTGGCTACACCTTC.

This clonotype was counted many times. This chain connects TRBV28 to TRBJ1-5; D is possibly TRBD1 (6 bases). In germline, CDR1 is MDHEN, CDR2 SYDVKM. Trimming took 5 bases from V and 6 from J, leaving 17 bases between them. This CDR3 has 15 residues. The CDR3 DNA follows: TGTGCCAGCAGTACAAACAGGGCAGAGAGTCAGCCCCAGCATTTT. Translation: CASSTNRAESQPQHF.

Of note for this clonotype: It may be a read error: a sequence one base away is much more abundant. V and J are TRBV4-3 and TRBJ2-7; D may be TRBD2 (7 bases). V gave up 0 bases and J gave up 1 base, with 19 bases separating them. The CDR3 has 18 residues. Germline V gene lookup returns CDR1 LGHNA and CDR2 YSLEER. The CDR3 spells CASSQEAPVGGGSYEQYF. In DNA form, the CDR3 reads TGCGCCAGCAGCCAAGAGGCCCCTGTAGGGGGGGGTTCCTACGAGCAGTACTTC.

This clonotype was seen ten or more times. The J gene is TRBJ1-1, the V gene TRBV7-3; D might be TRBD1 (6 bases). V was pared by 4 bases and J by 4 bases, with 10 bases between. The CDR3 has 13 amino acids. Looked up from germline, CDR1 is SGHTA and CDR2 is FQGTGA. The CDR3 region has the DNA TGTGCCAGCAGCTACGACAGGTTCACTGAAGCTTTCTTT. Protein: CASSYDRFTEAFF.

In its sample, this clonotype was seen many times. The chain recombines TRBV20-1 with TRBJ1-1; D perhaps matches TRBD1 (5 bases). Germline assignment: CDR1 DFQATT and CDR2 SNEGSKA (reference sequence). This CDR3 has 13 amino acids. V lost 3 bases and J lost 4, with 12 bases in between. The CDR3 sequence: CSASRGPRTEAFF. CDR3 in DNA: TGCAGTGCTAGTAGGGGACCGCGCACTGAAGCTTTCTTT.

Ten or more counts support this clonotype. The genes are TRBV10-3 and TRBJ2-5; no reliable D call. The germline gives CDR1 ENHRY, CDR2 SYGVKD. V lost 0 bases, J lost 5 bases, and 13 bases lay in between. The CDR3 covers 15 residues. The CDR3 DNA follows: TGTGCCATCAGTGAGTCACCACCGAATGTGGAGACCCAGTACTTC. Translating gives CAISESPPNVETQYF.

This clonotype was counted only a few times. This rearrangement joins TRBV12-3 or TRBV12-4 to TRBJ1-1; D might be TRBD1 (5 bases). V was trimmed by 8 bases and J by 6 bases, leaving 13 bases between them. The CDR3 contains 12 residues. The CDR3 DNA follows: TGTGCCAGCGGGGGGGTAGACCCTGAAGCTTTCTTT. Protein sequence: CASGGVDPEAFF.

This clonotype was counted ten times or more. This chain uses TRBV28 with TRBJ1-6; D gene uncertain. The CDR3 is 16 residues long. Trimming cost V 7 bases and J 0 bases, with 13 bases left between them. The germline gives CDR1 MDHEN, CDR2 SYDVKM. DNA for the CDR3: TGTGCCAGCACCCCATTAGTGAGCTCCTATAATTCACCCCTCCACTTT. Amino acid sequence: CASTPLVSSYNSPLHF. Based on the CDR3 plus reference TRBV28 and TRBJ1-6, the full variable domain is DVKVTQSSRYLVKRTGEKVFLECVQDMDHENMFWYRQDPGLGLRLIYFSYDVKMKEKGDIPEGYSVSREKKERFSLILESASTNQTSMYLCASTPLVSSYNSPLHFGNGTRLTVT.

The chain is built from TRBV7-2 and TRBJ2-2; no firm D call. Germline V gene sequence: CDR1 SGHTA, CDR2 FQGNSA. V was shortened by 5 bases and J by 0 bases, with 10 bases between the two germline ends. The CDR3 spans 15 residues. This CDR3 is CASSPASTNTGELFF. CDR3 bases: TGTGCCAGCAGCCCGGCAAGTACGAACACCGGGGAGCTGTTTTTT.

This clonotype was seen repeatedly, ten times or more. The V call is TRBV5-1, the J call TRBJ2-7; D uncertain. The CDR3 has 15 residues. Between the trimmed V and J ends, which lost 4 bases and 0 bases, there was a span of 14 bases. Looked up from germline, CDR1 is SGHRS and CDR2 is YFSETQ. The CDR3 sequence is CASSRSGSRSYEQYF. As DNA, the CDR3 is TGCGCCAGCAGCAGGTCGGGCAGTCGCTCCTACGAGCAGTACTTC.

This clonotype was found many times. V is TRBV7-2 and J is TRBJ1-2; D possibly corresponds to TRBD1 (6 bases). This CDR3 spans 14 amino acids. Trimming left V 5 bases short and J 5 bases short, with 15 bases between. Germline loops: CDR1 SGHTA, CDR2 FQGNSA. The CDR3, as DNA: TGTGCCAGCAGCCAGAGCGGGACACCTTATGGCTACACCTTC. It yields the protein CASSQSGTPYGYTF.

In its sample, this clonotype was seen many times. The J gene is TRBJ1-2, the V gene TRBV2; no reliable D call. Germline values: CDR1 SNHLY, CDR2 FYNNEI. The CDR3 is 14 residues long. Trimming took off 7 bases at V and 2 bases at J, with 14 bases between the two ends. For the CDR3, the DNA is TGTGCCAGCACCCAATTACGGCAAAACTATGGCTACACCTTC. Translated: CASTQLRQNYGYTF.

This clonotype was detected many times. This chain connects TRBV9 to TRBJ2-7, with 9 positions matching TRBD2. Trimming at V came to 0 bases and at J to 0 bases, leaving 4 bases not matched to a gene. Germline CDR1 reads SGDLS; CDR2 reads YYNGEE. The CDR3 loop spans 16 amino acids. The CDR3 loop is CASSVGPSGDSYEQYF. As DNA, the CDR3 is TGTGCCAGCAGCGTAGGTCCTAGCGGGGACTCCTACGAGCAGTACTTC.

In the case of this clonotype: A much larger clone differs by one base, so this may be a read error. This sequence joins TRBV28 and TRBJ2-7, with D perhaps TRBD1 or TRBD2 (5 bases each). The CDR3 is made up of 13 amino acids. Germline CDR1 MDHEN, CDR2 SYDVKM. CDR3 residues: CAGRAPGRHEQYF. CDR3 nucleotides: TGTGCCGGCAGGGCACCGGGGCGACACGAGCAGTACTTC.